The clone carrying this TCR beta chain appeared many times. This sample is drawn from a study of T cells in Graves' hyperthyroidism and ophthalmopathy. Amplification yielded TCR beta CDR3 regions, with RNA transcripts as the source. An initial round of RT-PCR targeting the TCR CDR3 relied on the HTBI primer set. One entry per CDR3 protein results from TCRdb running MiXCR on the multiplex PCR reads. The sample shows about 96,000 distinct CDR3 sequences, roughly 49% of them seen only once. CDR3 length: 16 residues. The trim removed 0 bases at V and 6 bases at J, leaving 7 bases unmatched. Germline CDR1 KGHDR, CDR2 SFDVKD.

The sequence was collected from a middle-aged woman with Graves' hyperthyroidism. The sample consisted of blood. The chain employs TRBV24-1 and TRBJ1-2; 9 nucleotides agree with TRBD1. The chain's CDR3 is CATSDLGDRVFNGYTF. In nucleotides, the CDR3 is TGTGCCACCAGTGATTTGGGGGACAGGGTGTTCAATGGCTACACCTTC.